This is a list of T cell receptor beta chains from one sample in a study of blood T cell repertoires in COVID-19. The method was immunoSEQ multiplex PCR; TCRdb's version includes in-frame clones alone and lacks a portion of them. The sample has about 170,000 clones, around two thirds seen once. What was sequenced was peripheral blood. The receptors were gathered from a woman aged 80 or over with acute or convalescent COVID-19. CDR3s include the opening cysteine and the closing phenylalanine or tryptophan.

cdr3_aa v_call
CAIQSTGNIAYEQYF TRBV28
CASSRSPPDRGPYEQYF TRBV27
CASSRDMGGSSGNTIYF TRBV5-6
CASSLGWGAGGNEQYF TRBV7-2
CASSQDRGADTQYF TRBV19
CASKGQGASSNTEAFF TRBV19
CASSIAANTGELFF TRBV21-1
CASSTRTGDTIYF TRBV12-3/TRBV12-4
CSVAAASGNTIYF TRBV29-1
CASGTGWNTGELFF TRBV6-5
CASSQVEGYPDTQYF TRBV4-2
CASSELHGTGAHNEQFF TRBV6-1
CAWSRQGGQPQHF TRBV30
CASSLFSGRNEQFF TRBV7-6
CASSVGEGGGYTF TRBV9
CASGTGAGNEQFF TRBV14
CASSPRLGANTGELFF TRBV27
CASSSSGWRGSGKTQYF TRBV7-9
CASSQGAWQGNEKLFF TRBV3-1/TRBV3-2
CAISDLVRSSTYEQYF TRBV10-3
CASRQRTDSALHF TRBV28
CASSIGLAGTYEQYF TRBV7-8
CASSSISGNYEQYF TRBV11-2
CASSPGLADYEQYF TRBV7-2
CASSQGQGTRVSGYTF TRBV4-1
CASSQTDYEQYF TRBV2
CSASRGAEQYF TRBV20-1
CAISERQGDSYNSPLHF TRBV10-3
CASSLLRQGGSGANVLTF TRBV27
CASTSQGVEEKLFF TRBV3-1/TRBV3-2
CASSLADFNEQFF TRBV7-7
CASSLARGSQPQHF TRBV27
CSVGPGIREQYF TRBV29-1
CASKGTPYEQYF TRBV2
CASSSRGPETQYF TRBV7-9
CASSFFTGGGEQYF TRBV27
CASSRTGDLNSPLHF TRBV19
CASSPSRGGETQYF TRBV18
CASSSEYHNSPLHF TRBV19
CASSFRSEQYF TRBV25-1
CASSPQDREVYGYTF TRBV18
CASSTQASYAEAFF TRBV3-1/TRBV3-2